A single sample gave rise to the 21 T cell receptor beta chains below, sequenced in a study of blood T cell repertoires in COVID-19. Produced via immunoSEQ multiplex PCR; TCRdb's table is partial and in-frame only. The sample includes approximately 82,000 clones, around 82% of them seen just once. Sequencing was carried out using peripheral blood. The receptors were sampled from an older woman with acute or convalescent COVID-19.

The chain links TRBV10-3 to TRBJ2-2, with 11 bases that match TRBD2. CDR1 ENHRY and CDR2 SYGVKD come from the germline V gene. The CDR3 has 17 amino acids. With 0 bases clipped from V and 4 bases from J, the junction kept 4 bases outside the gene matches. The DNA of the CDR3 is TGTGCCATCAGTGAGTCCCGCCTAGCGGGAGGCACCGGGGAGCTGTTTTTT. Translated: CAISESRLAGGTGELFF.

The chain carries TRBV2 and TRBJ2-2, with 9 bases fitting TRBD2. The J segment lost 2 bases and the V segment lost 4 bases, leaving 2 bases of the junction unmatched. The CDR3 spans 15 residues. Germline V gives CDR1 SNHLY, CDR2 FYNNEI. CDR3 residues: CASSGLAGNTGELFF. The CDR3 nucleotides read TGTGCCAGCAGTGGGCTAGCGGGAAACACCGGGGAGCTGTTTTTT.

The chain is built from TRBV7-9 and TRBJ2-1, with D possibly being TRBD2 (6 bases). V shed 1 base and J shed 4 bases, with 11 bases lying between them. Germline V gives CDR1 SEHNR, CDR2 FQNEAQ (reference sequence). The CDR3 covers 15 residues. The CDR3 sequence: CASSLVGGTYNEQFF. For the CDR3, the DNA is TGTGCCAGCAGCTTAGTAGGAGGGACGTACAATGAGCAGTTCTTC.

The chain carries TRBV12-3 or TRBV12-4 and TRBJ2-4; D gene uncertain. Trimming took 5 bases from V and 9 from J, leaving 11 bases between them. This CDR3 region has 12 residues. The CDR3 spells CASSLTGGIQYF. The CDR3 coding sequence is TGTGCCAGCAGTCTCACGGGTGGCATTCAGTACTTC.

The V and J genes are TRBV3-1 (or the pseudogene TRBV3-2) and TRBJ2-7; 7 bases are shared with TRBD2. The trim removed 0 bases at V and 6 bases at J, leaving 8 bases unmatched. Germline V CDR1 and CDR2: LGHDT, YNNKEL (reference sequence). The CDR3 totals 15 residues. CDR3 protein: CASSQDLGGYGEQYF. CDR3 sequence (DNA): TGTGCCAGCAGCCAAGATCTGGGAGGGTACGGCGAGCAGTACTTC.

The gene calls are TRBV27 and TRBJ1-2; 8 bases are shared with TRBD1. CDR1 is MNHEY and CDR2 is SMNVEV in the germline V gene (reference sequence). The trim removed 6 bases at V and 4 bases at J, leaving 10 bases unmatched. The length of the CDR3 is 15 residues. In nucleotides, the CDR3 is TGTGCCAGCAGCACACCGGGACAGGAGGCCTATGGCTACACCTTC. It specifies CASSTPGQEAYGYTF.

This chain joins TRBV5-6 and TRBJ1-2; D is possibly TRBD1 (6 bases). Germline CDR1 and CDR2: SGHDT and YYEEEE. The V and J ends lost 5 bases and 2 bases respectively, with 10 bases between them. CDR3 length equals 13 residues. The CDR3 DNA sequence: TGTGCCAGCAGTCCCGACAGGAACTATGGCTACACCTTC. It yields the protein CASSPDRNYGYTF.

This chain joins TRBV19 and TRBJ2-7; TRBD2 matches 10 bases. The CDR3 runs 17 residues. V shed 4 bases, J shed 0 bases, and the junction held 9 bases outside the gene matches. Germline lookup yields CDR1 LNHDA and CDR2 SQIVND (reference sequence). CDR3 sequence: CASSTTKLAGSSYEQYF. The DNA of the CDR3 is TGTGCCAGTAGTACCACCAAACTAGCGGGGAGCTCCTACGAGCAGTACTTC.

The chain recombines TRBV15 with TRBJ2-1; 10 bases match TRBD2. Germline V gives CDR1 LNHNV, CDR2 YYDKDF (reference sequence). The CDR3 is 19 amino acids. V lost 0 bases and J lost 0; bases outside the gene matches: 8. The CDR3 DNA sequence: TGTGCCACCAGCAGAGATAGTGGGACTAGCGTTAGCTCCTACAATGAGCAGTTCTTC. This sequence encodes CATSRDSGTSVSSYNEQFF.

This clone is a singleton in its sample. The germline gene is not matched at one end of the junction; a read error may be the cause. The gene calls are TRBV7-7 and TRBJ1-1, with D possibly matching TRBD1 (6 bases). This CDR3 spans 13 amino acids. CDR1 and CDR2 from the germline V gene are SSHAT and FNYEAQ (reference sequence). CDR3 bases: TGTGCTAGCAGCGCAATAGGGGGCACTGAAGCTTTCTTT. Translating it yields CASSAIGGTEAFF. Combining the CDR3 with reference TRBV7-7 and TRBJ1-1 gives the whole variable domain GAGVSQSPRYKVTKRGQDVTLRCDPISSHATLYWYQQALGQGPEFLTYFNYEAQPDKSGLPSDRFSAERPEGSISTLTIQRTEQRDSAMYRCASSAIGGTEAFFGQGTRLTVV.

The chain has TRBV11-3 and TRBJ2-3, with D possibly matching TRBD1 (5 bases). Germline lookup yields CDR1 SGHNT and CDR2 YENEEA. CDR3 size: 11 residues. V lost 9 bases and J 5 bases, leaving 9 bases between the germline ends. The CDR3 DNA reads TGTGCCAGTAGAGACAGAGATACGCAGTATTTT. It yields the protein CASRDRDTQYF.

The rearrangement uses TRBV7-9 and TRBJ2-1; a weak D match, TRBD1 (5 bases). V was shortened by 5 bases and J by 12 bases, with 20 bases between the two germline ends. CDR1 is SEHNR and CDR2 is FQNEAQ in the germline V gene (reference sequence). The CDR3 length is 14 residues. The CDR3 sequence: CASSPKGPVLLQFF. DNA of the CDR3: TGTGCCAGCAGCCCCAAGGGGCCCGTCCTATTGCAGTTCTTC.

The J gene is TRBJ2-3, the V gene TRBV3-1 (or the pseudogene TRBV3-2); D is unresolved. The CDR3 is made up of 18 amino acids. Germline-derived CDR1 and CDR2 are LGHDT and YNNKEL (reference sequence). Trimming cost V 4 bases and J 0 bases, with 20 bases left between them. Written as DNA, the CDR3 is TGTGCCAGCAGCCTTACCTCAGACACCCAGAACAGCACAGATACGCAGTATTTT. This encodes CASSLTSDTQNSTDTQYF.

The V gene is TRBV11-3, the J gene TRBJ1-1; D uncertain. This CDR3 region has 12 residues. Germline CDR1 reads SGHNT; CDR2 reads YENEEA. Trimming stripped 5 bases from V and 10 bases from J, with 14 bases between. Here the CDR3 reads CASSRDVRGAFF. The CDR3 DNA reads TGTGCCAGCAGCCGAGACGTCCGGGGAGCTTTCTTT.

The chain uses TRBV5-1 and TRBJ2-5; weak D call: TRBD1 (5 bases). Germline V gene lookup returns CDR1 SGHRS and CDR2 YFSETQ. The CDR3 has 13 residues. The germline V and J ends were trimmed by 4 bases and 5 bases, with 12 bases remaining between them. Here the CDR3 reads CASSRDSTETQYF. The CDR3 region has the DNA TGCGCCAGCAGCCGCGACAGTACGGAGACCCAGTACTTC.

The chain recombines TRBV19 with TRBJ1-6; D gene uncertain. Germline values: CDR1 LNHDA, CDR2 SQIVND (reference sequence). Deletions cut 5 bases from V and 0 bases from J, with 8 bases between. This CDR3 is 15 amino acids long. The CDR3 spells CASSVNSSYNSPLHF. The CDR3 nucleotides read TGTGCCAGTAGTGTAAATAGCTCCTATAATTCACCCCTCCACTTT.

This clone turned up a few times. The chain links TRBV4-1 to TRBJ1-5, with D possibly being TRBD1 (5 bases). V was cut by 0 bases and J by 2 bases, with 14 bases left in between. Germline assignment: CDR1 MGHRA and CDR2 YSYEKL. The CDR3 is 17 amino acids. The CDR3 DNA is TGCGCCAGCAGCCAAGAGCCAGGGCGGTTAGGCAATCAGCCCCAGCATTTT. This translates into CASSQEPGRLGNQPQHF.

The rearrangement uses TRBV7-8 and TRBJ2-2; possibly TRBD1 for D (5 bases). Germline V gene lookup returns CDR1 SGHVS and CDR2 FQNEAQ. V gave up 3 bases and J gave up 2 bases, with 10 bases separating them. The CDR3 sequence is 15 residues long. CDR3 sequence reads: CASSLRTSNTGELFF. Here the CDR3 DNA reads TGTGCCAGCAGCTTGAGGACAAGTAACACCGGGGAGCTGTTTTTT.

The chain uses TRBV19 and TRBJ2-7; D gene ambiguous. The CDR3 contains 14 residues. Trimming cost V 1 base and J 0 bases, with 7 bases left between them. CDR1 and CDR2 from the germline V gene are LNHDA and SQIVND (reference sequence). This CDR3 is CASSIGFGSYEQYF. CDR3 in DNA: TGTGCCAGTAGTATAGGGTTCGGCTCCTACGAGCAGTACTTC.

The rearrangement joins TRBV5-1 to TRBJ1-1; D might be TRBD1 (5 bases). With 1 base removed from V and 5 bases from J, the gap between germline ends came to 15 bases. This CDR3 is 15 amino acids long. CDR1 and CDR2 from the germline V gene are SGHRS and YFSETQ. The CDR3 here is CASSLIGAKGTEAFF. For the CDR3, the DNA is TGCGCCAGCAGCTTGATAGGGGCGAAGGGGACTGAAGCTTTCTTT.

There are many counts of this clone. The rearrangement links TRBV7-6 to TRBJ1-3; 9 bases fit TRBD1. V lost 3 bases, J lost 0 bases, and 3 bases stayed unmatched. The germline CDR1 and CDR2 sequences are SGHVS and FNYEAQ. The CDR3 is made up of 16 amino acids. CDR3 residues: CASSFGTGSSGNTIYF. The DNA for the CDR3 is TGTGCCAGCAGCTTCGGGACAGGGAGCTCTGGAAACACCATATATTTT.